These 3 T cell receptor beta chains were all obtained from the same sample, sequenced in a study of blood T cell repertoires in COVID-19. Produced via immunoSEQ multiplex PCR; TCRdb's table is partial and in-frame only. The sample lists 180,000 or so clones; around 85% were seen once. Sequenced material: peripheral blood. The receptor set was obtained from a woman in her sixties or seventies with COVID-19, enrolled during active disease.

This clone has a single count. The rearrangement uses TRBV14 and TRBJ1-3; unclear D gene. Per the germline V gene, CDR1 is SGHDN and CDR2 is FVKESK. The CDR3 is 12 amino acids. Trimming took 0 bases from V and 7 from J, leaving 4 bases between them. The CDR3 region is CASSQERNTIYF. In DNA form, the CDR3 reads TGTGCCAGCAGCCAAGAACGGAACACCATATATTTT.

V and J are TRBV5-8 and TRBJ2-2; the match to TRBD2 covers 10 bases. The ends lost 4 bases at V and 1 base at J; junction bases unmatched: 4. CDR1 and CDR2 (germline): SGHTS, YDEGEE. The length of the CDR3 is 16 residues. CDR3 region: CASSRWTSGNTGELFF. As DNA, the CDR3 is TGTGCCAGCAGCAGGTGGACTAGCGGGAACACCGGGGAGCTGTTTTTT. The variable domain in full, completed from reference TRBV5-8 and TRBJ2-2, reads EAGVTQSPTHLIKTRGQQATLRCSPISGHTSVYWYQQALGLGLQFLLWYDEGEERNRGNFPPRFSGRQFPNYSSELNVNALELEDSALYLCASSRWTSGNTGELFFGEGSRLTVL.

The gene calls are TRBV19 and TRBJ1-1; unclear D gene. Looked up from germline, CDR1 is LNHDA and CDR2 is SQIVND (reference sequence). V lost 8 bases and J 0 bases, leaving 10 bases between the germline ends. The CDR3 is 13 amino acids. This CDR3 is CASVEQLNTEAFF. In DNA, the CDR3 is TGTGCCAGTGTTGAACAGCTGAACACTGAAGCTTTCTTT.